The 6 T cell receptor beta chains given below trace back to one sample, sequenced in a study of T cell responses to AZD1222 COVID-19 vaccine. Sequenced by immunoSEQ multiplex PCR; TCRdb stores in-frame clones only, minus some. The sample lists some 130,000 clones; roughly 90% were seen once. Specimen: peripheral blood, collected on day 0 of AZD1222 vaccination. These receptors were taken from an adult in good health.

The chain couples TRBV4-1 to TRBJ1-5; D not resolved. This CDR3 is built from 16 residues. Germline loops: CDR1 MGHRA, CDR2 YSYEKL. V was cut by 0 bases and J by 2 bases, with 11 bases left in between. The CDR3 spells CASSQESLAGNQPQHF. The CDR3 nucleotides read TGCGCCAGCAGCCAAGAATCTCTGGCAGGCAATCAGCCCCAGCATTTT.

The chain joins TRBV9 to TRBJ1-1; 8 bases line up with TRBD1. CDR1 is SGDLS, CDR2 YYNGEE, per germline. The CDR3 sequence is 13 residues long. After removal of 10 bases from V and 5 bases from J, the junction contained 10 bases not matched to a gene. CDR3 in DNA: TGTGCCGGAGGACAGGGTGAGAAGACTGAAGCTTTCTTT. Amino acid sequence: CAGGQGEKTEAFF.

The CDR3: CASSGGSGDNGNEQFF. In DNA, the CDR3 is TGTGCCAGCAGCGGCGGGTCGGGAGACAACGGCAATGAGCAGTTCTTC. The V and J genes are TRBV11-2 and TRBJ2-1; possibly TRBD2 for D (6 bases). V was trimmed by 5 bases and J by 6 bases, leaving 20 bases between them. The CDR3 totals 16 residues. Germline loops: CDR1 SGHAT, CDR2 FQNNGV.

A single count supports this clone. This chain uses TRBV6-4 with TRBJ1-2; 8 positions agree with TRBD1. Per germline, CDR1 MRHNA and CDR2 SNTAGT. The CDR3 length is 16 residues. The ends lost 0 bases at V and 8 bases at J; junction bases unmatched: 11. The CDR3 loop reads CASSDSDSGTGEGYTF. The CDR3 bases are TGTGCCAGCAGTGACTCAGATTCCGGGACAGGAGAGGGCTACACCTTC.

The chain has TRBV10-3 and TRBJ1-2; D might be TRBD1 (6 bases). V lost 6 bases and J 3 bases, leaving 14 bases between the germline ends. The CDR3 covers 14 residues. The germline V gene encodes CDR1 ENHRY and CDR2 SYGVKD. This chain's CDR3 is CAIRATRTDYGYTF. CDR3 coding DNA: TGTGCCATCAGAGCAACCCGGACAGACTATGGCTACACCTTC.

This clone was recorded only once. The chain is built from TRBV9 and TRBJ1-6; D is unresolved. The V and J ends lost 4 bases and 8 bases respectively, with 13 bases between them. There are 14 residues in the CDR3. The germline CDR1 and CDR2 sequences are SGDLS and YYNGEE. Written as DNA, the CDR3 is TGTGCCAGCAGCCCAGGACGGCAGGATTCACCCCTCCACTTT. As protein: CASSPGRQDSPLHF.